The rows below give T cell receptor beta chains drawn from one sample of a study of shared clonotypes between healthy human individuals. TCRdb's table, derived via immunoSEQ multiplex PCR, lists solely in-frame clones and lacks some. The table records about 2.3 million clones, over 85% of them present only once. Sample: naive CD4+ T cells from PBMCs. All receptors derive from a man younger than 30 in good health. Some clones in this sample may be carry-over from other donors' samples. Both conserved end residues are part of each CDR3. The D gene is left open where the match is weak. Clone size is not always given. Where it is, it says once, few, many or a class for expanded clones.

J gene,D gene,V gene,clone size,CDR3 protein,CDR3 DNA
TRBJ1-1,TRBD1,TRBV15,few,CATSRSRGRAFF,TGTGCCACCAGCAGATCCAGGGGGAGAGCTTTCTTT
TRBJ2-3,NA,TRBV18,NA,CASSPGKISNSDTQYF,TGTGCCAGCTCACCAGGGAAGATATCAAATTCGGATACGCAGTATTTT
TRBJ2-7,NA,TRBV7-2,NA,CASSFAGPSYEQYF,TGTGCCAGCAGCTTCGCTGGGCCTAGTTACGAGCAGTACTTC
TRBJ2-1,TRBD2,TRBV19,NA,CATKPEFLAGDWFF,TGTGCCACAAAGCCTGAGTTCCTAGCGGGAGATTGGTTCTTC
TRBJ2-2,NA,TRBV5-4,NA,CASSRGGQGGGELFF,TGTGCCAGCAGCCGGGGGGGACAGGGAGGCGGGGAGCTGTTTTTT
TRBJ1-4,TRBD1,TRBV5-1,NA,CASSLDRGLYEKLFF,TGCGCCAGCAGCCTGGACAGGGGATTATATGAAAAACTGTTTTTT
TRBJ1-1,TRBD1,TRBV30,once,CAWSPDRVGFF,TGTGCCTGGAGCCCAGACAGGGTTGGTTTCTTT
TRBJ2-1,TRBD1,TRBV6-1,NA,CASSGTGGLFF,TGTGCCAGCAGTGGGACAGGGGGATTGTTCTTC
TRBJ2-2,NA,TRBV2,NA,CASSAAPNTGELFF,TGTGCCAGCAGTGCCGCACCGAACACCGGGGAGCTGTTTTTT
TRBJ1-1,TRBD1,TRBV9,NA,CASTRSRDRNTEAFF,TGTGCCAGCACCCGCAGCCGGGACAGAAACACTGAAGCTTTCTTT
TRBJ2-3,NA,TRBV4-1,NA,CASSQVRGSAEDTQYF,TGCGCCAGCAGCCAAGTGAGGGGATCCGCCGAAGATACGCAGTATTTT
TRBJ2-6,NA,TRBV29-1,NA,CSVVVGANVLTF,TGCAGCGTTGTTGTAGGGGCCAACGTCCTGACTTTC
TRBJ2-7,NA,TRBV7-9,NA,CASSPTGAYEQYF,TGTGCCAGCAGCCCAACGGGCGCCTACGAGCAGTACTTC
TRBJ1-2,NA,TRBV28,NA,CASRNSAYYGYTF,TGTGCCAGCAGAAACAGCGCGTACTATGGCTACACCTTC
TRBJ1-2,NA,TRBV11-2,NA,CASSLEVVRGTYGYTF,TGTGCCAGCAGCTTAGAGGTAGTCCGCGGGACCTATGGCTACACCTTC
TRBJ1-4,TRBD1,TRBV6-1,once,CASSFRGATNEKLFF,TGTGCCAGCAGTTTCAGGGGGGCTACTAATGAAAAACTGTTTTTT
TRBJ2-7,TRBD2,TRBV30,NA,CAWSASGYEQYF,TGTGCCTGGAGTGCTAGCGGATACGAGCAGTACTTC
TRBJ1-4,NA,TRBV4-2,NA,CASLGNWDGGDEKLFF,TGTGCCAGCTTGGGTAATTGGGACGGGGGTGATGAAAAACTGTTTTTT
TRBJ2-7,NA,TRBV28,NA,CASSLPASTIYEQYF,TGTGCCAGCAGTTTGCCGGCCTCGACCATCTACGAGCAGTACTTC
TRBJ2-1,TRBD2,TRBV10-2,NA,CASRQTSGRDGEQFF,TGCGCCAGCAGACAGACTAGCGGGAGGGACGGTGAGCAGTTCTTC
TRBJ1-1,NA,TRBV5-1,NA,CASSLITAPNTEAFF,TGCGCCAGCAGCTTGATAACAGCACCAAACACTGAAGCTTTCTTT
TRBJ2-3,TRBD2,TRBV18,NA,CASSPPGLAGGADTQYF,TGTGCCAGCTCACCCCCGGGACTAGCGGGGGGGGCAGATACGCAGTATTTT
TRBJ2-1,TRBD2,TRBV5-1,NA,CASSLGGRNEQFF,TGCGCCAGCAGCTTAGGCGGGAGGAATGAGCAGTTCTTC
TRBJ2-1,TRBD2,TRBV9,NA,CASSPRTSLPSNEQFF,TGTGCCAGCAGCCCCCGGACTAGTTTGCCATCCAATGAGCAGTTCTTC
TRBJ2-7,NA,TRBV6-5,NA,CASSYTSLGFYEQYF,TGTGCCAGCAGTTACACCAGTCTCGGATTTTACGAGCAGTACTTC
TRBJ2-5,TRBD1,TRBV7-9,NA,CASSRWDRGQETQYF,TGTGCCAGCAGCCGATGGGACAGGGGGCAAGAGACCCAGTACTTC
TRBJ2-7,NA,TRBV5-1,NA,CASSLVGTDTYEQYF,TGCGCCAGCAGCTTGGTGGGGACGGATACCTACGAGCAGTACTTC
TRBJ1-2,NA,TRBV10-3,NA,CAISAVDYGYTF,TGTGCCATCAGTGCAGTGGACTATGGCTACACCTTC
TRBJ1-2,NA,TRBV4-1,NA,CASSQDGRNTF,TGCGCCAGCAGCCAAGATGGGCGGAACACCTTC
TRBJ2-7,TRBD1,TRBV27,NA,CASSIRDRDSYEQYF,TGTGCCAGCAGTATCCGGGACAGGGACTCCTACGAGCAGTACTTC
TRBJ1-2,NA,TRBV15,NA,CATSRGGTDYGYTF,TGTGCCACCAGCAGAGGAGGTACAGACTATGGCTACACCTTC